Listed here are 28 T cell receptor beta chains from one sample, sequenced in a study of T cell changes during pregnancy in multiple sclerosis. Data came from immunoSEQ multiplex PCR; TCRdb stores just in-frame clones and leaves some out. The table shows 85,000 to 100,000 clones, with roughly 92% occurring only once. This specimen consisted of peripheral blood, obtained in the first trimester of pregnancy. The receptors shown here come from a female donor with multiple sclerosis, enrolled in a pregnancy study.

This clone was detected only once. The V gene is TRBV2, the J gene TRBJ1-2, with D unresolved. V was cut by 8 bases and J by 4 bases, with 23 bases left in between. Germline V gene sequence: CDR1 SNHLY, CDR2 FYNNEI. This CDR3 has 16 amino acids. CDR3 nucleotides: TGTGCCAGCGAAAGACGGGGAGGAGGTCTGGGCTATGGCTACACCTTC. As protein: CASERRGGGLGYGYTF.

The V gene is TRBV5-4, the J gene TRBJ2-7, with 10 bases fitting TRBD1. Trimming took 0 bases from V and 3 from J; bases not matched to a gene: 3. CDR1 is SGHNT and CDR2 is YYREEE in the germline V gene (reference sequence). This CDR3 has 15 residues. The CDR3 here is CASSLGRTGGYEQYF. The DNA for the CDR3 is TGTGCCAGCAGCTTGGGTAGGACAGGGGGCTACGAGCAGTACTTC.

The chain joins TRBV25-1 to TRBJ1-4; TRBD1 is a possible D gene (5 bases). CDR1 and CDR2 (germline): MGHDK, SYGVNS. V shed 4 bases and J shed 4 bases, with 13 bases lying between them. The CDR3 runs to 15 residues. CDR3 sequence (DNA): TGTGCCAGCAGTGCCTCCGGGACTGATAATGAAAAACTGTTTTTT. It yields the protein CASSASGTDNEKLFF.

The V and J genes are TRBV19 and TRBJ1-1; 9 bases match TRBD1. The germline gives CDR1 LNHDA, CDR2 SQIVND (reference sequence). CDR3 size: 15 residues. The J segment lost 11 bases and the V segment lost 3 bases, leaving 13 bases of the junction unmatched. The CDR3 coding sequence is TGTGCCAGTAGTATCCCCTCGGACAGGGGAAATAGGGCTTTCTTT. Encoded protein: CASSIPSDRGNRAFF.

This chain joins TRBV15 and TRBJ2-5; D is undetermined. The CDR3 consists of 12 residues. Trimming took 0 bases from V and 8 from J, leaving 7 bases between them. Germline-derived CDR1 and CDR2 are LNHNV and YYDKDF (reference sequence). The CDR3 is CATSRDRATQYF. Here the CDR3 DNA reads TGTGCCACCAGCAGAGATCGAGCAACCCAGTACTTC.

This clone was counted only a few times. The genes are TRBV28 and TRBJ1-2, with D unresolved. Germline V gene lookup returns CDR1 MDHEN and CDR2 SYDVKM. Trimming removed 5 bases at V and 8 bases at J, with 12 bases between. CDR3 length: 12 amino acids. Written as DNA, the CDR3 is TGTGCCAGCAGTACCACACCCAAAGGCTACACCTTC. Translating it yields CASSTTPKGYTF.

The chain has TRBV27 and TRBJ2-3, with TRBD2 matching 13 bases. There are 14 residues in the CDR3. With V trimmed by 6 bases and J by 8 bases, 5 bases remained unmatched. CDR1 is MNHEY and CDR2 is SMNVEV in the germline V gene (reference sequence). The chain's CDR3 is CASREGLAGVTQYF. CDR3 bases: TGTGCCAGCAGGGAAGGACTAGCGGGAGTTACGCAGTATTTT.

V is TRBV27 and J is TRBJ2-5; possible D gene TRBD1, 5 bases. Deletions cut 6 bases from V and 7 bases from J, with 15 bases between. The CDR3 has 13 amino acids. Germline assignment: CDR1 MNHEY and CDR2 SMNVEV (reference sequence). The CDR3 nucleotides are TGTGCCAGCAGGGCCCAGGGTCATGGGACCCAGTACTTC. It encodes CASRAQGHGTQYF.

V usage is TRBV7-8 and J usage is TRBJ2-1, with 7 bases lining up with TRBD1. The CDR3 has 14 residues. CDR1 and CDR2 from the germline V gene are SGHVS and FQNEAQ. Germline trimming cut 1 base from V and 6 bases from J; bases unmatched to any gene: 3. The DNA of the CDR3 is TGTGCCAGCAGCTTAGTACAGGGGCCCAATGAGCAGTTCTTC. Translated: CASSLVQGPNEQFF.

The CDR3 nucleotides are TGTGCCAGCAGTTTAGCGGGACAGTGGGGCCAGCCCCAGCATTTT. Its protein product is CASSLAGQWGQPQHF. The chain recombines TRBV27 with TRBJ1-5; 7 bases align to TRBD1. Germline values: CDR1 MNHEY, CDR2 SMNVEV (reference sequence). The CDR3 sequence is 15 residues long. V shed 2 bases and J 7 bases; nucleotides not matched to a gene: 8.

V gene TRBV19 combines with J gene TRBJ1-2; D is perhaps TRBD1 (5 bases). Germline V gene data show CDR1 as LNHDA and CDR2 as SQIVND (reference sequence). With 1 base removed from V and 11 bases from J, the gap between germline ends came to 14 bases. The CDR3 is made up of 13 amino acids. As DNA, the CDR3 is TGTGCCAGTAGTATAGGAGGCGGACAAATATACACCTTC. It yields the protein CASSIGGGQIYTF.

The genes are TRBV2 and TRBJ1-4, with D possibly being TRBD1 (6 bases). Trimming left V 10 bases short and J 12 bases short, with 12 bases between. The germline V gene encodes CDR1 SNHLY and CDR2 FYNNEI. There are 10 residues in the CDR3. The CDR3 region has the DNA TGTGCCACCGCGGGGGCGCAACTGTTTTTT. Translating it yields CATAGAQLFF.

The CDR3 DNA reads as TGCGCCAGCAGCTTGGAGTTAGCGGACAATGAGCAGTTCTTC. Its translation is CASSLELADNEQFF. The chain combines TRBV5-1 with TRBJ2-1; D is perhaps TRBD2 (6 bases). This CDR3 has 14 amino acids. Germline V gives CDR1 SGHRS, CDR2 YFSETQ. Trimming cost V 0 bases and J 5 bases, with 9 bases left between them.

The rearrangement links TRBV7-6 to TRBJ1-1; D is uncertain. The CDR3 has 15 residues. The germline CDR1 and CDR2 sequences are SGHVS and FNYEAQ. Trimming left V 1 base short and J 4 bases short, with 13 bases between. Here the CDR3 DNA reads TGTGCCAGCAGCTTAGAGCGTCTAAGCGGCACTGAAGCTTTCTTT. It specifies CASSLERLSGTEAFF.

The chain couples TRBV4-3 to TRBJ2-1; TRBD2 agrees at 8 bases. From germline, CDR1 is LGHNA and CDR2 YSLEER. The CDR3 spans 14 residues. The junction had 8 bases not matched to a gene; V was cut back by 4 bases and J by 9 bases. DNA for the CDR3: TGCGCCAGCAGCCCCTACGCGGGAGGACCTGAGCAGTTCTTC. Translated: CASSPYAGGPEQFF.

The chain carries TRBV11-2 and TRBJ1-3; the match to TRBD1 covers 8 bases. The CDR3 contains 16 residues. Looked up from germline, CDR1 is SGHAT and CDR2 is FQNNGV. V shed 7 bases, J shed 0 bases, and the junction held 8 bases outside the gene matches. In nucleotides, the CDR3 is TGTGCCAGCATGCTAGGACAGGGAGGCTCTGGAAACACCATATATTTT. Translation: CASMLGQGGSGNTIYF.

The rearrangement uses TRBV27 and TRBJ2-7; perhaps TRBD2 as D (6 bases). V was clipped by 2 bases and J by 0 bases, with 8 bases between them. This CDR3 contains 14 residues. The germline gives CDR1 MNHEY, CDR2 SMNVEV (reference sequence). The CDR3 region is CASSLGGTSYEQYF. Written as DNA, the CDR3 is TGTGCCAGCAGTTTAGGCGGGACCTCCTACGAGCAGTACTTC.

The chain combines TRBV6-1 with TRBJ1-5; D ambiguous. The germline V and J ends were trimmed by 0 bases and 4 bases, with 10 bases remaining between them. Germline CDR1 and CDR2: MNHNS and SASEGT. The CDR3 extends over 15 amino acids. The CDR3 sequence is CASSEAGGENQPQHF. CDR3 DNA sequence: TGTGCCAGCAGTGAAGCGGGAGGAGAAAATCAGCCCCAGCATTTT.

The V call is TRBV2, the J call TRBJ2-4; 10 bases map to TRBD2. Germline assignment: CDR1 SNHLY and CDR2 FYNNEI. Trimming cost V 6 bases and J 5 bases; bases outside gene matches: 1. The CDR3 is 13 amino acids. CDR3 nucleotides: TGTGCCAGCAGCCTAGCGGGAGAAAACATTCAGTACTTC. The encoded protein is CASSLAGENIQYF.

This chain joins TRBV2 and TRBJ2-6; no definite D call. This CDR3 is 15 amino acids long. Germline V gene lookup returns CDR1 SNHLY and CDR2 FYNNEI. The V end lost 3 bases, the J end lost 0 bases, and 6 bases lay between the germline ends. CDR3: CASSEAVSGANVLTF. In DNA, the CDR3 is TGTGCCAGCAGTGAGGCAGTCTCTGGGGCCAACGTCCTGACTTTC.

This rearrangement joins TRBV5-6 to TRBJ2-2; D is undetermined. This CDR3 is built from 15 residues. Germline values: CDR1 SGHDT, CDR2 YYEEEE. The ends were cut back, 4 bases at V and 0 bases at J, with 10 bases in the middle. This CDR3 reads CASSGIVANTGELFF. The DNA for the CDR3 is TGTGCCAGCAGCGGCATCGTGGCGAACACCGGGGAGCTGTTTTTT.

The rearrangement uses TRBV28 and TRBJ2-7, with 12 positions matching TRBD2. The CDR3 contains 15 residues. V gave up 3 bases and J gave up 2 bases; unmatched junction bases: 2. Germline V gene lookup returns CDR1 MDHEN and CDR2 SYDVKM. DNA for the CDR3: TGTGCCAGCAGTTTTCTAGCGGGAGGGCCCTACGAGCAGTACTTC. Protein product: CASSFLAGGPYEQYF.

The count of this clone is one. This rearrangement joins TRBV28 to TRBJ1-4; D is ambiguous. The CDR3 extends over 14 amino acids. V was cut by 4 bases and J by 4 bases, with 10 bases left in between. Germline values: CDR1 MDHEN, CDR2 SYDVKM. The CDR3 DNA reads as TGTGCCAGCAGTTCGATCAGTCGTAATGAAAAACTGTTTTTT. Translation gives CASSSISRNEKLFF.

The chain couples TRBV4-1 to TRBJ1-2; D possibly corresponds to TRBD1 (6 bases). CDR1 MGHRA and CDR2 YSYEKL come from the germline V gene. This CDR3 region has 15 residues. V gave up 1 base and J gave up 1 base, with 10 bases separating them. CDR3 sequence (DNA): TGCGCCAGCAGCCAAGCGGGACAAAATAACTATGGCTACACCTTC. Translated, it gives CASSQAGQNNYGYTF.

The rearrangement links TRBV2 to TRBJ2-2; TRBD1 matches 7 bases. This CDR3 region has 11 residues. J was trimmed by 8 bases and V by 7 bases; bases with no gene match: 1. Germline V CDR1 and CDR2: SNHLY, FYNNEI. The CDR3 loop reads CASKGAGELFF. As DNA, the CDR3 is TGTGCCAGCAAGGGGGCAGGGGAGCTGTTTTTT.

The genes are TRBV5-4 and TRBJ1-2; D is perhaps TRBD1 (5 bases). This CDR3 has 15 amino acids. The germline V gene encodes CDR1 SGHNT and CDR2 YYREEE (reference sequence). V shed 0 bases and J shed 10 bases, with 19 bases lying between them. CDR3 DNA sequence: TGTGCCAGCAGCTTGGCTCGGGGGACCGGCCCGATCTACACCTTC. Translating it yields CASSLARGTGPIYTF.

V and J are TRBV4-2 and TRBJ2-1; 13 bases fit TRBD2. Germline values: CDR1 LGHNA, CDR2 YNFKEQ. There are 15 residues in the CDR3. V trimming: 4 bases; J trimming: 4 bases; junction bases outside the gene matches: 1. CDR3 loop: CASSPTSGRYNEQFF. The CDR3 DNA reads as TGTGCCAGCAGCCCGACTAGCGGGAGGTACAATGAGCAGTTCTTC.

The chain is built from TRBV5-1 and TRBJ2-7, with 9 nucleotides matching TRBD1. The trim removed 1 base at V and 6 bases at J, leaving 8 bases unmatched. Germline V gene data show CDR1 as SGHRS and CDR2 as YFSETQ. This CDR3 comprises 15 residues. CDR3 in amino acids: CASSLLGQGPSEQYF. CDR3 bases: TGCGCCAGCAGCTTGTTGGGACAGGGACCGTCCGAGCAGTACTTC. Complete variable domain (other parts from reference TRBV5-1 and TRBJ2-7): KAGVTQTPRYLIKTRGQQVTLSCSPISGHRSVSWYQQTPGQGLQFLFEYFSETQRNKGNFPGRFSGRQFSNSRSEMNVSTLELGDSALYLCASSLLGQGPSEQYFGPGTRLTVT.